The subject of this entry is one T cell receptor (beta chain). Only a few counts were recorded for this clonotype. Its antigen is currently not known. It has no much larger one-base neighbor in the sample; base qualities were not kept. These data are taken from a study of spatial heterogeneity in lung cancer (dated by TCRdb to about 2019). Describing the broader study: Samples were obtained from approximately 70 patients with early-stage, untreated non-small cell lung cancer from the lung TRACERx cohort. In the raw uncorrected reads, each unique combination of TCR and UMI appeared more than ten times on average. Both alpha and beta chains were TCR-sequenced in about 240 tumor regions, 64 matched nontumor lung samples and approximately 50 PBMC samples obtained at surgery. Nonsynonymous mutation counts, determined by whole-exome sequencing of tumor tissue, were related to TCR repertoire features. Follow-up PBMC samples were sequenced whenever available, and the median time to follow-up was about 24 months after resection. In non-small cell lung cancer, the study made a quantitative comparison of TCR alpha and beta repertoires among multiple tumor regions, matched nontumor lung and blood. Beta-chain transcripts were consistently detected in greater numbers than alpha-chain transcripts, which likely reflected higher beta-chain transcript abundance.

Points the paper makes about the study in general: Additional single-cell paired TCR alpha and beta sequencing was considered necessary to confirm, at a functional level, the hypothesis that regional TCRs recognize regional mutations. Only roughly 15 patients were included in comparisons of baseline and follow-up blood repertoires. Ubiquitous expanded tumor TCRs showed up in blood more often at tumor resection than at routine follow-up.

Read against the paper, the sample's time point label means: blood at routine non-recurrence follow-up after resection. Whole RNA extracted from tumor and nontumor lung tissue, or from cryopreserved PBMC samples, was used for TCR sequencing without cell sorting. A patient was chosen for TCR sequencing only when enough RNA was available from at least two tumor regions. CDR1 and CDR2 (MDHEN, SYDVKM) derive from the germline V gene. After removal of 5 bases from V and 6 bases from J, the junction retains 23 bases not matched to a gene. From its cysteine to its phenylalanine, the CDR3 spans 19 amino acids. The read is trimmed to its CDR3 DNA, 57 bases read in frame from base 1. Library preparation used 5' RACE. Reads for this sample came from a NextSeq 500. The TCR library protocol attached a unique molecular identifier to each TCR cDNA molecule to allow correction of PCR and sequencing errors. Turning to the authors' computational methods: TCR identification, UMI-based error correction and CDR3 extraction were performed with Decombinator tools. TCRs above a frequency of 2 per 1,000, corresponding to the top 1% of the tumor frequency distribution, were defined as expanded. Each repertoire was subsampled 100 times to 5,000 TCRs, after which Renyi diversity was computed with the R vegan package. To build CDR3 similarity networks, amino acid triplet string-kernel similarity was used, and CDR3s were connected when their pairwise similarity was above 0.82. The public reads were reanalyzed by TCRdb: fastp trimming at Q25, MiXCR alignment, in-frame beta chains only. Every entry covers one CDR3 protein and lists the most common genes and DNA from its rows. The V and J calls come from TCRdb's annotation, not from the publication. The sample records 110,000 or so distinct CDR3 sequences, about 10% of which are singletons. 20% to 25% of the sample lies in the top ten.

The chain couples TRBV28 to TRBJ2-7, with TRBD1 identical over 9 junction bases. This TCR was sampled from a female donor with early-stage non-small cell lung cancer. Sample: PBMCs, taken at follow-up. In nucleotide form, the sequence is TGTGCCAGCAGTCCTCCCATATACGTCAACAGGGGGCGCAGATCCGAGCAGTACTTC. Its protein reads: CASSPPIYVNRGRRSEQYF. Reference TRBV28 and TRBJ2-7 proteins supply the regions before and after the CDR3; the full variable domain is: DVKVTQSSRYLVKRTGEKVFLECVQDMDHENMFWYRQDPGLGLRLIYFSYDVKMKEKGDIPEGYSVSREKKERFSLILESASTNQTSMYLCASSPPIYVNRGRRSEQYFGPGTRLTVT.